Below are 4 T cell receptor beta chains sequenced from a single sample in a study of identical twins. TCRdb processed the 5' RACE reads anew with MiXCR; each CDR3 protein has one entry. The sample gives about 200,000 distinct CDR3 sequences, approximately 5.9% of which show up once; less than 15% is in the top ten. These data were also filed under a second study, of T cells expressing NK-cell markers.

Sequenced sample: CD8+ T cells sorted from blood. The origin of the receptors is a woman aged 18 to 35 in good health.

This chain uses TRBV7-9 with TRBJ2-3; D tentatively fits TRBD1 or TRBD2 (5 bases each). The CDR3 runs to 16 residues. Germline assignment: CDR1 SEHNR and CDR2 FQNEAQ (reference sequence). Trimming pared 1 base from V and 5 bases from J, leaving 16 bases between. CDR3 sequence reads: CASSLGWSGAGDTQYF. CDR3 nucleotide sequence: TGTGCCAGCAGCTTAGGGTGGTCCGGGGCAGGAGATACGCAGTATTTT.

The rearrangement uses TRBV12-5 and TRBJ2-5; 7 bases are a match to TRBD1. The trim removed 3 bases at V and 3 bases at J, leaving 7 bases unmatched. The CDR3 runs to 15 residues. The germline V gene has CDR1 LGHNT and CDR2 FRNRAP. CDR3 loop: CASGFPTTGEETQYF. CDR3 bases: TGTGCTAGTGGTTTCCCCACCACAGGGGAAGAGACCCAGTACTTC. The entire variable domain, with the rest obtained from reference TRBV12-5 and TRBJ2-5, is as follows: DARVTQTPRHKVTEMGQEVTMRCQPILGHNTVFWYRQTMMQGLELLAYFRNRAPLDDSGMPKDRFSAEMPDATLATLKIQPSEPRDSAVYFCASGFPTTGEETQYFGPGTRLLVL.

This clonotype was recorded many times. The V call is TRBV29-1, the J call TRBJ2-1; D is unresolved. Germline V lookup: CDR1 SQVTM, CDR2 ANQGSEA. V lost 0 bases and J lost 5, with 5 bases in between. CDR3 length: 12 residues. The CDR3 DNA is TGCAGCGTTGAAGAAGGAGACAATGAGCAGTTCTTC. This encodes CSVEEGDNEQFF.

This clonotype has only a few counts. The chain combines TRBV25-1 with TRBJ2-1; the D is unclear. The CDR3 is 11 amino acids. Germline CDR1 MGHDK, CDR2 SYGVNS. The V end was cut by 4 bases, the J end by 10 bases, with 8 bases between. The CDR3 DNA sequence: TGTGCCAGCAGTGTGGTGGCGGAGCAGTTCTTC. This sequence encodes CASSVVAEQFF.